This T cell receptor beta chain is from a study of beta chain features in type 1 diabetes. Overall study: Healthy donors, compared against patients, showed similar age, gender and cell yields.

Sequenced material consisted of expressed TCRB transcripts (all of the isolated RNA was reverse transcribed). The assay was immunoSEQ multiplex PCR, and TCRdb's table has in-frame clones only and misses some. This sample has roughly 450,000 clones, with over 9.5% found just once. Study-level findings and limits: Moderate yet significant TCRB CDR3 shortening was seen in Type 1 diabetes patients in all four CD4+ subsets. More deletions and fewer insertions at VDJ junctions were found in patients with type 1 diabetes.

Comment on this clone: The antigen remains undetermined.

Sorting gave populations that all exceeded 98% purity. The sequenced material came from naive CD4+ T cells from blood. This sequence originates from a woman in her late teens or twenties in good health.

The CDR3 protein is CASSGQGINSPLHF. The CDR3 DNA reads TGTGCCAGCTCCGGACAGGGAATTAATTCACCCCTCCACTTT. This chain joins TRBV18 and TRBJ1-6, with TRBD1 matching 8 bases. The CDR3 runs to 14 residues. Germline V CDR1 and CDR2: KGHSH, LQKENI. The J segment lost 6 bases and the V segment lost 6 bases, leaving 4 bases of the junction unmatched.